The T cell receptor (beta chain) described here comes from a study of PD-1 blockade in classical Hodgkin lymphoma. Whole-study context: With a 2-week interval, patients received intravenous nivolumab at 3 mg/kg.

Libraries were prepared by immunoSEQ multiplex PCR; TCRdb keeps only in-frame clonotypes and omits some of them. This repertoire shows about 50,000 clones, 73% found once; its top ten account for less than 15%. Each patient's relapse followed autologous stem cell transplantation, and brentuximab vedotin exposure varied. Broader study findings: A significant rise in TCR diversity by C4D1 was seen for CD4+ but not CD8+ cells.

As regards this clone: Its matching antigen is unknown.

Germline lookup yields CDR1 SGHTS and CDR2 YDEGEE. This CDR3 is built from 12 residues. V was pared by 9 bases and J by 6 bases, with 5 bases of the junction left unmatched. Material: peripheral blood mononuclear cells (PBMCs), obtained before the second cycle of nivolumab. The clonotype was recovered from a human donor with classical Hodgkin lymphoma. V gene TRBV5-8 combines with J gene TRBJ1-5, with 8 bases identical to TRBD1. The CDR3 DNA follows: TGTGCCACCGCGACAGGGGCTCAGCCCCAGCATTTT. It codes for CATATGAQPQHF.